This record covers a single T cell receptor beta chain. The antigen it binds to is not known. Per-nucleotide qualities are absent, and no much larger clonotype sits a single base away. Moderately to severely active disease, a Clinical Activity Score of at least 3, a NOSPECS grade of at least 4, and a duration under 3 months were present in ophthalmopathy patients. Any patient with an uncontrolled infection, another autoimmune disease, pregnancy or lactation was excluded. Diagnoses were established on the basis of clinical symptoms, serum thyroxine and TRAb, thyroid ultrasound, and orbital computed tomography. PBMCs were isolated from more than 8 ml of fresh peripheral blood by Ficoll-Paque density gradient centrifugation. Trizol reagent was used to extract total RNA, and RNA quality was then checked on an Agilent 2100 Bioanalyzer. Amplification of TCR beta CDR3 regions was carried out from RNA transcripts. For the first round of RT-PCR on the TCR CDR3, the HTBI primer set was used together with the Qiagen OneStep RT-PCR kit. Libraries were constructed in a second round of multiplex PCR, after which size selection and purification were carried out. Sequencing of the libraries was done on an Illumina HiSeq2000 using paired-end 100 bp reads. Per the source publication's procedure: SOAPnuke was used to process the raw data, throwing out any read that contained adapters or uncalled bases, had a mean Phred below 15, or lacked an exact constant-primer or identifier match. High-quality paired reads were merged using COPE v1.2.5, and each unique nucleotide sequence was defined as a clonotype. MiTCR v1.1 was used to align clonotypes to the IMGT TRBV, TRBD and TRBJ reference segments. Analysis was restricted to V-J combinations with a frequency above 0.0001, which covered just over 98% of repertoires. A TCS score was defined as the ratio of F50 (clonal expansion) to E x V (chaos), with BLOSUM62-based TCRdist applied between CDR3 peptides within each V-J. Welch's t-statistics and random forest reduced around 550 V-J features to 13, which were used in a naive Bayes classifier (R e1071). The raw public reads went through TCRdb reprocessing: fastp at Q25, MiXCR clone calling, in-frame beta chains kept. All rows with the same CDR3 protein become a single entry with the most common DNA and genes. TCRdb's processing, not the authors' own work, is the source of the V and J calls. The sample data list some 300,000 distinct CDR3 sequences, and approximately 19% of these were observed just once. The ten top clones hold about 35% of the sample.

The data are from a study of T cells in Graves' hyperthyroidism and ophthalmopathy (dated by TCRdb to between 2018 and 2021). Background on the whole study: Peripheral blood was collected at initial diagnosis, before any treatment. TCR V-J signatures able to tell the groups apart were searched for in a discovery cohort of 100 or so patients, of whom more than 40 had Graves' ophthalmopathy and about 55 had stable Graves' hyperthyroidism. An independent validation cohort of around 19 hyperthyroidism patients and 17 patients who later progressed to ophthalmopathy tested prospective prediction of ophthalmopathy. The roughly 100 discovery patients were randomly divided into training and test sets at a 7:3 ratio. In more than 5 Graves' hyperthyroidism patients, the study also compared T-cell repertoires from thyroid tissue with T-cell repertoires from blood. Once sampling was done, hyperthyroidism patients were given methimazole at a starting dose of 30 mg daily, whereas ophthalmopathy patients were given high-dose intravenous methylprednisolone. The paper reports TCR Vbeta CDR3 sequencing of approximately 140 peripheral blood samples: 43 ophthalmopathy, under 85 hyperthyroidism and 17 progressor patients. Here is what the overall study found, with its caveats: Ophthalmopathy was separated from stable hyperthyroidism by a 13 V-J signature model, with about 86% sensitivity and 81% to 83% specificity obtained in cross-validation and 80%/75% obtained in testing. Sample size was not statistically predetermined, and investigators were not blinded to group allocation. In validation, the model predicted progression to ophthalmopathy a median of roughly 6.2 months before onset, with approximately 71% sensitivity and just under 75% specificity. Blood samples also contained most of the expanded thyroid clonotypes (frequency above 0.001), which suggests that blood repertoires may reflect thyroid immune responses.

From the cysteine up to the phenylalanine, the CDR3 has a length of 14 residues. Only the CDR3 part of the read is kept: 42 bases, read in frame from the first base. Clipping removes 2 bases from V and 6 bases from J, with 5 as the unmatched junction base count. CDR1 SGHVS and CDR2 FNYEAQ are derived from the germline V gene. The rearranged segments are TRBV7-6 and TRBJ2-7; TRBD2 lines up with 9 middle nucleotides. The specimen sequenced was blood. This TCR came from a man aged 50-60 years with Graves' ophthalmopathy. The DNA sequence reads TGTGCCAGCAGCTTAAACCCGCGGGAGGGCGAGCAGTACTTC. This sequence encodes CASSLNPREGEQYF.